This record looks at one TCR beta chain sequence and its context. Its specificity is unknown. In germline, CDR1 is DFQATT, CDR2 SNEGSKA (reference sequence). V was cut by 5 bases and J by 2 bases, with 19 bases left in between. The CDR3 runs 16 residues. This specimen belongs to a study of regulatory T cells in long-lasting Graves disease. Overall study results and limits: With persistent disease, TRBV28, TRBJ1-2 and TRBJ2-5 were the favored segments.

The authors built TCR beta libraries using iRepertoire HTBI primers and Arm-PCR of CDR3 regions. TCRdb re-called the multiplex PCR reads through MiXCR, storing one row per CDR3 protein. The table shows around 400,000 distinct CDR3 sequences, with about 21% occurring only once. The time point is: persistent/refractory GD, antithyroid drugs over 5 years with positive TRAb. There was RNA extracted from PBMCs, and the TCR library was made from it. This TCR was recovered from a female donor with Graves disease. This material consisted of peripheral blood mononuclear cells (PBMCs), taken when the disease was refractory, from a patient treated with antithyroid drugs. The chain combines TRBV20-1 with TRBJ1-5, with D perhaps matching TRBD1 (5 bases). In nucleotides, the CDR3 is TGCAGTGCTGAGGCCCCGGGGGGGGGGGGCAATCAGCCCCAGCATTTT. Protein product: CSAEAPGGGGNQPQHF.